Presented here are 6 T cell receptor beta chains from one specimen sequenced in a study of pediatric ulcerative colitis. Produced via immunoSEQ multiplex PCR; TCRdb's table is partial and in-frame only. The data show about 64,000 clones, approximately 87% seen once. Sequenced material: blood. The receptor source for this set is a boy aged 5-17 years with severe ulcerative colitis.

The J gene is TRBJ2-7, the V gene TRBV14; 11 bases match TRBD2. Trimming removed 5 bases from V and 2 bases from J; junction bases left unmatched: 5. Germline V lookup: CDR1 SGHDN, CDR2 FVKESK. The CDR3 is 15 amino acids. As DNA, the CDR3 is TGTGCCAGCAGCTTGGGACTAGCGGCAGCCTACGAGCAGTACTTC. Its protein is CASSLGLAAAYEQYF.

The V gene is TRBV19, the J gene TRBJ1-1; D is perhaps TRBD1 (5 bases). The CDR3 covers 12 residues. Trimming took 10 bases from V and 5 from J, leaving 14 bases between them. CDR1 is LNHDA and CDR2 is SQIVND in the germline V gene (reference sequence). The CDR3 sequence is CAIRGFGTEAFF. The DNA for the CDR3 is TGTGCCATTAGGGGTTTCGGAACTGAAGCTTTCTTT.

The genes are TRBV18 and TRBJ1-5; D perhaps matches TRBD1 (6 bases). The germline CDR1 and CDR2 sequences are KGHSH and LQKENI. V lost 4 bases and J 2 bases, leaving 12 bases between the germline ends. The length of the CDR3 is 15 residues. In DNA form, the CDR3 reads TGTGCCAGCTCACAACACAGGGTGGGCAATCAGCCCCAGCATTTT. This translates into CASSQHRVGNQPQHF.

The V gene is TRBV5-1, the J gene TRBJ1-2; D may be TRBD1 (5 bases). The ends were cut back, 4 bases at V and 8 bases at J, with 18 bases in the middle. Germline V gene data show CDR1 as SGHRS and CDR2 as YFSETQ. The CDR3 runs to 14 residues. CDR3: CASSVLRSGGGYTF. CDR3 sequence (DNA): TGCGCCAGCAGCGTCTTGAGGTCGGGGGGAGGCTACACCTTC.

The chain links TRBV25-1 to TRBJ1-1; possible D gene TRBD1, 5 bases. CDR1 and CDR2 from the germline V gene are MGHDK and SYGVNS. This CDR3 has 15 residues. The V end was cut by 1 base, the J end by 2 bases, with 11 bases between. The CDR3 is CASSEWGGKNTEAFF. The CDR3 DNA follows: TGTGCCAGCAGTGAATGGGGGGGGAAAAACACTGAAGCTTTCTTT.

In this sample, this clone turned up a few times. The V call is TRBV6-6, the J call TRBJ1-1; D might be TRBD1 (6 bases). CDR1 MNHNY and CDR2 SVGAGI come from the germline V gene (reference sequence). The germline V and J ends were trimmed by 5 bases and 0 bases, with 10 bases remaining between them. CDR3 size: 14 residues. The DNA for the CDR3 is TGTGCCAGCAGTAACGGGGGCCTGAACACTGAAGCTTTCTTT. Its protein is CASSNGGLNTEAFF.